The TCR beta chain described here comes from a study of shared clonotypes between healthy human individuals. TCRdb keeps only in-frame clones here, not all; method: immunoSEQ multiplex PCR. The data hold 950,000 to 1,300,000 clones, with roughly 80% observed a single time. The germline gives CDR1 SGHRS, CDR2 YFSETQ. This CDR3 is built from 13 residues. Trimming removed 3 bases at V and 0 bases at J, with 6 bases between. The sample consisted of memory CD4+ T cells sorted from blood. The subset: CD45RA-negative fraction. The TCR comes from a man younger than 35 in good health. V gene TRBV5-1 combines with J gene TRBJ1-1, with D hard to call. The CDR3 here is CASSSAVNTEAFF. CDR3 DNA: TGCGCCAGCAGCTCTGCCGTGAACACTGAAGCTTTCTTT.